A single T cell receptor (beta chain) is shown here with its context. This clonotype has more than one count but fewer than ten. Which antigen it targets is not known. Qualities for individual bases were not recorded, and no much larger clone is one base off. The entry originates in a study of T-cell reconstitution after alpha-beta-depleted transplantation in children (dated by TCRdb to the mid-2010s). About the investigation overall: The study quantitatively tracked T-cell immune reconstitution after TCRalphabeta/CD19-depleted allogeneic hematopoietic cell transplantation in children using TCR repertoire profiling. Broad study findings and their caveats: The high TCRbeta diversity at day 60 in some patients was ascribed to recipient T cells and intrathymic progenitors that had survived conditioning. Over the following months the frequencies of hyperexpanded clones went down, and after one year T-cell counts and TCRbeta diversity were mostly credited to newly produced T cells. About two months after transplant, the apparently early recovery of alphabetaT-cell counts reportedly depended on just several hundred clones that had expanded rapidly and came from non-depleted graft cells.

The label giving this sample's treatment or condition can be read as: allogeneic hematopoietic cell transplantation with graft depleted of TCRalphabeta T cells and CD19 B cells. The transplant recipients were children given TCRalphabeta/CD19-depleted allogeneic hematopoietic cell grafts. Libraries were prepared through PCR. Sequencing took place on an Illumina HiSeq 2500. TCR library preparation used molecular barcoding, with unique molecular identifiers applied to normalize quantification of the TCRbeta repertoire. The public reads were quality trimmed at Q25 with fastp and then assembled into clones with MiXCR by TCRdb, keeping productive beta chains. One record per CDR3 amino acid sequence lists the most common genes and DNA. A total of more than 200,000 distinct CDR3 sequences appear in this sample, roughly 26% of them only once. About 2.6% of the sample is taken by the ten largest. Including cysteine and phenylalanine, the CDR3 has 14 amino acids. The only DNA kept is the CDR3, 42 bases in frame from the first base. CDR1 SGHDT and CDR2 YYEEEE are derived from the germline V gene. Deletion took 0 bases off V and 3 bases off J, with a span of 9 bases between the germline ends.

Here the chain combines TRBV5-6 and TRBJ1-2; no D segment can be confidently identified. The clonotype comes from a girl aged 2 to 9 with Fanconi anemia, due to receive a stem cell transplant. Source: PBMCs, taken before TCRalphabeta/CD19-depleted stem cell transplant. CDR3 protein: CASSLGFGDYGYTF. In nucleotide form, the sequence is TGTGCCAGCAGCTTGGGATTCGGGGACTATGGCTACACCTTC.